This entry concerns a single T cell receptor (beta chain). Seattle enrolled patients during active infection and tracked them longitudinally. Original analysis: Estimates of nucleated cell counts were drawn from the amplification of reference gene primers. Sequencing was performed with immunoSEQ multiplex PCR; in TCRdb, only in-frame clones are kept and a portion is missing. V and J calls and clone size are copied from that table; D and trimming were computed from the DNA. The sample includes more than 95,000 clones, roughly 72% of them seen just once. This sample stems from a study of blood T cell repertoires in COVID-19. Study-level background: Samples of COVID-19 (acute and convalescent) were obtained from the United States, Italy and Spain.

V was pared by 6 bases and J by 2 bases, with 19 bases between. The CDR3 covers 17 residues. CDR1 is MNHEY and CDR2 is SMNVEV in the germline V gene (reference sequence). The chain combines TRBV27 with TRBJ2-2, with a weak D call TRBD2 (6 bases). The TCR sequence derives from an elderly man with COVID-19, enrolled during active disease. Sequencing input: peripheral blood. The DNA for the CDR3 is TGTGCCAGCAGCCGAGGCGCGGGACGGATTAACACCGGGGAGCTGTTTTTT. Encoded protein: CASSRGAGRINTGELFF.